These T cell receptor beta chains were read from a single sample in a study of T cell responses to AZD1222 COVID-19 vaccine. Assay: immunoSEQ multiplex PCR; the TCRdb copy retains only in-frame clones and omits some. The data contain about 200,000 clones, around 94% of them singletons. The input for sequencing was peripheral blood, taken on day 0 of AZD1222 vaccination. Receptors originate from an adult in good health. The CDR3 runs from the conserved cysteine through the conserved F or W. D genes are given only for firm matches. Clone size is not always given. Where it is, it says once, few, many or a class for expanded clones.

v_call	d_call	j_call	clone_size	cdr3_nt	cdr3_aa
TRBV19	NA	TRBJ2-7	NA	TGTGCCAGTAGTATTGGGCTGACCTACGAGCAGTACTTC	CASSIGLTYEQYF
TRBV27	NA	TRBJ1-5	NA	TGTGCCAGCAGTTTGGGGGCCCCCCCCATTAATCAGCCCCAGCATTTT	CASSLGAPPINQPQHF
TRBV19	NA	TRBJ1-2	NA	TGTGCCAGTACCACCGCGGCGGCTGGCTACACCTTC	CASTTAAAGYTF
TRBV6-2/TRBV6-3	NA	TRBJ1-1	few	TGTGCCAGCAGTTTCGGACGGAACACTGAAGCTTTCTTT	CASSFGRNTEAFF
TRBV2	TRBD1	TRBJ1-6	once	TGTGCCAGCAGCCCCTCGACAGGGCTCAATTCACCCCTCCACTTT	CASSPSTGLNSPLHF
TRBV5-5	TRBD1	TRBJ1-6	few	TGTGCCAGCAGCTGGGAACAGGGGGCTGCGCCCCTCCACTTT	CASSWEQGAAPLHF
TRBV27	TRBD1	TRBJ1-5	NA	TGTGCCAGCGGAGAACAGGGGATCAATCAGCCCCAGCATTTT	CASGEQGINQPQHF
TRBV9	TRBD2	TRBJ2-2	NA	TGTGCCAGCAGCCCAGGGACTAGCGGGGGGGCCGGGACCGGGGAGCTGTTTTTT	CASSPGTSGGAGTGELFF
TRBV3-1/TRBV3-2	TRBD1	TRBJ1-6	NA	TGTGCCAGCAGCCCACAGACAGGGGTGCTGAATTCACCCCTCCACTTT	CASSPQTGVLNSPLHF
TRBV11-2	TRBD2	TRBJ2-5	NA	TGTGCCAGCAGCCGACTAGCGGGGGGCATACAAGAGACCCAGTACTTC	CASSRLAGGIQETQYF
TRBV12-3/TRBV12-4	NA	TRBJ2-5	NA	TGTGCCAGCGCCTCGGAGAAGCAAGAGACCCAGTACTTC	CASASEKQETQYF
TRBV3-1/TRBV3-2	NA	TRBJ2-7	NA	TGTGCCAGCAGCCAATCCCCCACTGGAAACTACGAGCAGTACTTC	CASSQSPTGNYEQYF
TRBV3-1/TRBV3-2	NA	TRBJ2-5	NA	TGTGCCAGCAGCCACCGACAGATCCAGTTGGAGACCCAGTACTTC	CASSHRQIQLETQYF
TRBV18	TRBD1	TRBJ1-1	NA	TGTGCCAGCTCACCATACGCAGGGGGTGACACTGAAGCTTTCTTT	CASSPYAGGDTEAFF
TRBV7-2	NA	TRBJ1-1	NA	TGTGCCAGCAGCTTATACCGCAACACTGAAGCTTTCTTT	CASSLYRNTEAFF
TRBV18	TRBD1	TRBJ1-6	NA	TGTGCCAGCTCACCACGAGGACAGGGGGATAATTCACCCCTCCACTTT	CASSPRGQGDNSPLHF
TRBV5-6	NA	TRBJ1-2	NA	TGTGCCAGCAGCTTGGCGTGGGGACGCATCTATGGCTACACCTTC	CASSLAWGRIYGYTF
TRBV11-3	NA	TRBJ1-3	once	TGTGCCAGCAGCTTAGGCCCCCCAGGGGCTGGAAACACCATATATTTT	CASSLGPPGAGNTIYF
TRBV7-9	TRBD1	TRBJ2-1	NA	TGTGCCAGCAGCTCTCGACAGGGGAGAGTGGCCTACAATGAGCAGTTCTTC	CASSSRQGRVAYNEQFF
TRBV4-1	NA	TRBJ2-3	NA	TGCGCCAGCAGCCCCTCACGGACAGATACGCAGTATTTT	CASSPSRTDTQYF
TRBV28	TRBD1	TRBJ2-3	NA	TGTGCCAGCAGAGAATGGACAGGGAGCACAGATACGCAGTATTTT	CASREWTGSTDTQYF
TRBV15	TRBD1	TRBJ1-5	NA	TGTGCCACCAGCAGAGGGACAGGTAGCAATCAGCCCCAGCATTTT	CATSRGTGSNQPQHF
TRBV5-4	TRBD1	TRBJ1-1	NA	TGTGCCAGCAGCTCCCGGACAGGGGGACCCTTTAGGACTGAAGCTTTCTTT	CASSSRTGGPFRTEAFF
TRBV14	NA	TRBJ1-5	NA	TGTGCCAGCAGCCAAGGGACGCTTCAGCCCCAGCATTTT	CASSQGTLQPQHF
TRBV5-1	TRBD1	TRBJ1-1	few	TGCGCCAGCAGCGTGGGACAGCCTCCCGAGAAAGCTTTCTTT	CASSVGQPPEKAFF
TRBV7-8	NA	TRBJ1-2	NA	TGTGCCAGCAGCCCAAGAAGGGACCGCTCCTATGGCTACACCTTC	CASSPRRDRSYGYTF
TRBV11-1	NA	TRBJ2-4	NA	TGTGCCAGCAGCTTACAGGACCGGGGAGCCAAAAACATTCAGTACTTC	CASSLQDRGAKNIQYF
TRBV2	NA	TRBJ1-5	NA	TGTGCCAGCAGCTTGGGGGCACTTGGGGTCCAGCCCCAGCATTTT	CASSLGALGVQPQHF
TRBV30	NA	TRBJ1-5	NA	TGTGCCTGGAGTAGAGGGGAAAATCAGCCCCAGCATTTT	CAWSRGENQPQHF
TRBV12-3/TRBV12-4	NA	TRBJ1-5	NA	TGTGCCAGCAGTGGATTGGATTCTGGGCCCCAGCATTTT	CASSGLDSGPQHF
TRBV3-1/TRBV3-2	NA	TRBJ1-3	few	TGTGCCAGCAGCCAAGATCTAGGAAACACCATATATTTT	CASSQDLGNTIYF
TRBV7-9	NA	TRBJ2-7	few	TGTGCCAGCAGCTTAGCGCCCGGGTACGAGCAGTACTTC	CASSLAPGYEQYF
TRBV29-1	NA	TRBJ2-3	few	TGCAGCGGACTGCGGACGAATACGCAGTATTTT	CSGLRTNTQYF
TRBV6-4	TRBD2	TRBJ2-1	NA	TGTGCCAGCAGTGCCTCGGCGGGGGGGGGAGAGCAGTTCTTC	CASSASAGGGEQFF
TRBV6-5	NA	TRBJ1-2	NA	TGTGCCAGCAGGGACGGTGGGGGGACTAACTATGGCTACACCTTC	CASRDGGGTNYGYTF
TRBV6-2/TRBV6-3	NA	TRBJ2-5	NA	TGTGCCAGCAGTTCCCGCATGGGGACCCAGTACTTC	CASSSRMGTQYF
TRBV6-5	TRBD1	TRBJ1-2	NA	TGTGCCAGCAGTACTCGGGACAGGGCGTACTATGGCTACACCTTC	CASSTRDRAYYGYTF
TRBV5-4	NA	TRBJ1-4	NA	TGTGCCAGCAGCTTGGCCGCCGGAGAAAAACTGTTTTTT	CASSLAAGEKLFF
TRBV10-3	TRBD2	TRBJ2-3	NA	TGTGCCAGACAGACGGGGGGGACTAGCACAGATACGCAGTATTTT	CARQTGGTSTDTQYF
TRBV4-1	TRBD1	TRBJ2-7	NA	TGCGCCAGCAGCCCTTTCCCACGGACAGGGAGAGTCCACGAGCAGTACTTC	CASSPFPRTGRVHEQYF
TRBV6-5	NA	TRBJ1-1	NA	TGTGCCAGCAGTTACAACCGAAACACTGAAGCTTTCTTT	CASSYNRNTEAFF
TRBV20-1	NA	TRBJ1-2	NA	TGCAGCGCTGATGGGTATGGCTACACCTTC	CSADGYGYTF
TRBV28	NA	TRBJ1-1	NA	TGTGCCAGCACCAGGGCAGACACTGAAGCTTTCTTT	CASTRADTEAFF
TRBV12-3/TRBV12-4	NA	TRBJ1-1	NA	TGTGCCAGCACCGTAGTCCGTTCCACTGAAGCTTTCTTT	CASTVVRSTEAFF
TRBV21-1	NA	TRBJ2-5	once	TGTGCCAGCAATCGACCGAGGCAAGAGACCCAGTACTTC	CASNRPRQETQYF
TRBV5-1	NA	TRBJ2-1	NA	TGCGCCAGCAGCTTCGGGACTGGAAGTAGATACAATGAGCAGTTCTTC	CASSFGTGSRYNEQFF
TRBV19	TRBD1	TRBJ2-1	once	TGTGCCAGTAGCTTACCGGGACAGGGGGGTCATGAGCAGTTCTTC	CASSLPGQGGHEQFF
TRBV5-6	NA	TRBJ1-1	NA	TGTGCCAGCAGCATCGGACCGGGCACTGAAGCTTTCTTT	CASSIGPGTEAFF
TRBV12-3/TRBV12-4	NA	TRBJ1-2	NA	TGTGCCAGCAGTTTAGGAGGGGTCTATGGCTACACCTTC	CASSLGGVYGYTF
TRBV2	NA	TRBJ2-5	NA	TGTGCCAGCAGAGGGGAGACCCAGTACTTC	CASRGETQYF